One and the same sample provided the 32 T cell receptor beta chains below, sequenced in a study of long-term antiretroviral therapy in people with HIV (dated by TCRdb to between 2021 and 2023). Sequencing of the TRB variable region was done with the immunoSEQ hsTCRB v3.0 assay at survey level resolution. In TCRdb, the immuneACCESS table is reduced to in-frame sequences with V and J assigned. These tables do not hold every clone; where another copy was compared, an unresolved V gene accounts for under half, and the others remain unexplained. The sample includes about 36,000 clones, with about 80% observed a single time. The ten most abundant clones make up about 6% of the sample. The sequenced sample was unsorted PBMCs, obtained 3.4 years after starting antiretroviral therapy. The receptors were sampled from a man aged 25-40 years with HIV.

The gene calls are TRBV4-2 and TRBJ2-4; the match to TRBD1 covers 7 bases. CDR3 length: 16 residues. Germline V gives CDR1 LGHNA, CDR2 YNFKEQ. V shed 3 bases and J 0 bases; nucleotides not matched to a gene: 5. The CDR3 DNA is TGTGCCAGCAGCCAGGGGACAGACCTAGCCAAAAACATTCAGTACTTC. It yields the protein CASSQGTDLAKNIQYF.

This clone turned up a few times. The rearrangement links TRBV7-9 to TRBJ2-2, with 7 bases aligning to TRBD1. Per the germline V gene, CDR1 is SEHNR and CDR2 is FQNEAQ (reference sequence). The CDR3 runs to 16 residues. V lost 1 base, J lost 1 base, and 3 bases stayed unmatched. The CDR3 loop is CASSLEGGKNTGELFF. DNA for the CDR3: TGTGCCAGCAGCTTAGAAGGGGGCAAGAACACCGGGGAGCTGTTTTTT.

The chain carries TRBV15 and TRBJ1-4; D is ambiguous. Trimming pared 8 bases from V and 7 bases from J, leaving 17 bases between. CDR1 and CDR2 from the germline V gene are LNHNV and YYDKDF (reference sequence). The CDR3 covers 14 residues. The CDR3 bases are TGTGCCACCTCGGAGGGCGGATCCTTTGAAAAACTGTTTTTT. Protein product: CATSEGGSFEKLFF.

This clone was recorded only once. The chain has TRBV5-1 and TRBJ2-1; D is uncertain. Deletions cut 5 bases from V and 1 base from J, with 10 bases between. CDR3 length: 14 amino acids. Germline values: CDR1 SGHRS, CDR2 YFSETQ. CDR3 DNA: TGCGCCAGCAGTACATCCCCGTCCTACAATGAGCAGTTCTTC. Amino acid sequence: CASSTSPSYNEQFF.

The CDR3 nucleotides read TGTGCCAGCAGTTACTACGAGACTGAAGCTTTCTTT. This codes for CASSYYETEAFF. The J gene is TRBJ1-1, the V gene TRBV6-5; D gene uncertain. Germline CDR1 MNHEY, CDR2 SVGAGI. Trimming removed 1 base from V and 5 bases from J, with 5 bases in between. The CDR3 spans 12 residues.

This chain uses TRBV25-1 with TRBJ1-2, with D unclear. The germline V and J ends were trimmed by 4 bases and 5 bases, with 11 bases remaining between them. Germline V gives CDR1 MGHDK, CDR2 SYGVNS. This CDR3 has 13 residues. In nucleotides, the CDR3 is TGTGCCAGCAGTGTACAATGGGATTATGGCTACACCTTC. It encodes CASSVQWDYGYTF.

The V gene is TRBV4-3, the J gene TRBJ2-3, with D uncertain. The germline V and J ends were trimmed by 1 base and 8 bases, with 10 bases remaining between them. Germline values: CDR1 LGHNA, CDR2 YSLEER. The CDR3 is 13 amino acids. The CDR3 reads CASSQVYAGTQYF. The CDR3 nucleotides are TGCGCCAGCAGCCAAGTCTATGCCGGTACGCAGTATTTT.

The J gene is TRBJ2-7, the V gene TRBV5-5; D possibly uses TRBD1 or TRBD2 (6 bases each). V was cut by 4 bases and J by 3 bases, with 11 bases left in between. Germline V lookup: CDR1 SGHKS, CDR2 YYEKEE (reference sequence). The CDR3 totals 13 residues. This CDR3 reads CASSRQDYYEQYF. The CDR3 DNA reads as TGTGCCAGCAGCCGACAGGACTACTACGAGCAGTACTTC.

V gene TRBV5-1 combines with J gene TRBJ2-1, with 7 bases identical to TRBD2. The V gene's germline CDR1 is SGHRS and CDR2 YFSETQ. Trimming at V came to 4 bases and at J to 7 bases, leaving 5 bases not matched to a gene. This CDR3 has 13 amino acids. This CDR3 is CASSIGTTNEQFF. As DNA, the CDR3 is TGCGCCAGCAGCATCGGGACTACAAATGAGCAGTTCTTC.

The V gene is TRBV5-6, the J gene TRBJ2-1; weak D call: TRBD1 (6 bases). V lost 4 bases and J lost 0, with 11 bases in between. The CDR3 is 15 residues long. Germline CDR1 is SGHDT and CDR2 is YYEEEE. The CDR3: CASSAGQSSYNEQFF. CDR3 nucleotide sequence: TGTGCCAGCAGCGCCGGACAGAGCTCCTACAATGAGCAGTTCTTC.

The CDR3 here is CAWSVREKGMNTEAFF. The CDR3 coding sequence is TGTGCCTGGAGTGTACGTGAGAAGGGTATGAACACTGAAGCTTTCTTT. The chain uses TRBV30 and TRBJ1-1; D remains ambiguous. Trimming removed 0 bases from V and 0 bases from J, with 14 bases in between. Germline V gives CDR1 GTSNPN, CDR2 SVGIG (reference sequence). The CDR3 sequence is 16 residues long.

The CDR3 is CASSRLGRTSFIEQFF. The CDR3 nucleotides are TGTGCCAGCAGTCGTCTGGGGAGGACTAGCTTCATTGAGCAGTTCTTC. This rearrangement joins TRBV7-3 to TRBJ2-1, with 8 nucleotides matching TRBD2. The V segment lost 6 bases and the J segment 9 bases; nucleotides outside the gene matches: 16. The CDR3 has 16 amino acids. Germline values: CDR1 SGHTA, CDR2 FQGTGA.

In its sample, this clone was seen a few times. This chain connects TRBV5-1 to TRBJ1-5; the match to TRBD1 covers 7 bases. V was pared by 0 bases and J by 6 bases, with 3 bases of the junction left unmatched. Germline V gene sequence: CDR1 SGHRS, CDR2 YFSETQ. The length of the CDR3 is 14 residues. This CDR3 is CASSLAPGGQPQHF. The DNA for the CDR3 is TGCGCCAGCAGCTTGGCCCCAGGGGGTCAGCCCCAGCATTTT.

CDR3 sequence reads: CASSRLIAGGTYEQYF. The CDR3 nucleotides are TGTGCCAGCAGTAGATTGATAGCGGGAGGCACCTACGAGCAGTACTTC. The chain joins TRBV27 to TRBJ2-7, with 10 bases aligning to TRBD2. Germline V gives CDR1 MNHEY, CDR2 SMNVEV (reference sequence). The CDR3 sequence is 16 residues long. Trimming at V came to 5 bases and at J to 2 bases, leaving 9 bases not matched to a gene.

CDR3 amino acids: CASSEYLAKNIQYF. The CDR3 DNA sequence: TGTGCCAGCAGTGAATACCTAGCCAAAAACATTCAGTACTTC. The chain couples TRBV6-1 to TRBJ2-4, with unresolved D. CDR1 MNHNS and CDR2 SASEGT come from the germline V gene. The CDR3 sequence is 14 residues long. Trimming cost V 2 bases and J 0 bases, with 5 bases left between them.

This chain connects TRBV7-2 to TRBJ2-7, with TRBD2 matching over 7 bases. The V gene end was trimmed by 5 bases and the J gene end by 6 bases; junction bases not matched to a gene: 7. Germline lookup yields CDR1 SGHTA and CDR2 FQGNSA. The CDR3 runs to 13 residues. The CDR3 DNA follows: TGTGCCAGCAGCCCTGGGACTATCGGCGAGCAGTACTTC. Encoded protein: CASSPGTIGEQYF. Supplemented by reference TRBV7-2 and TRBJ2-7, the full variable domain reads GAGVSQSPSNKVTEKGKDVELRCDPISGHTALYWYRQSLGQGLEFLIYFQGNSAPDKSGLPSDRFSAERTGGSVSTLTIQRTQQEDSAVYLCASSPGTIGEQYFGPGTRLTVT.

The rearrangement links TRBV4-1 to TRBJ2-3, with D perhaps matching TRBD2 (5 bases). CDR1 is MGHRA, CDR2 YSYEKL, per germline. This CDR3 region has 14 residues. Trimming left V 4 bases short and J 1 base short, with 9 bases between. CDR3 residues: CASSRAGGTDTQYF. CDR3 DNA: TGCGCCAGCAGCCGCGCGGGTGGCACAGATACGCAGTATTTT.

The chain couples TRBV7-3 to TRBJ2-1, with 10 bases fitting TRBD2. This CDR3 comprises 14 residues. Trimming took 3 bases from V and 7 from J; bases not matched to a gene: 3. CDR1 and CDR2 (germline): SGHTA, FQGTGA. CDR3 DNA: TGTGCCAGCAGCTTCGGACTAGCGGAGAATGAGCAGTTCTTC. Translation gives CASSFGLAENEQFF.

This chain connects TRBV27 to TRBJ2-7; D gene unclear. This CDR3 has 14 amino acids. Between the trimmed V and J ends, which lost 3 bases and 6 bases, there was a span of 15 bases. CDR1 is MNHEY, CDR2 SMNVEV, per germline (reference sequence). The CDR3 loop reads CASSFAPAALEQYF. The CDR3 DNA reads as TGTGCCAGCAGTTTTGCTCCAGCTGCCCTCGAGCAGTACTTC.

In this sample, this clone turned up a few times. The chain joins TRBV6-6 to TRBJ1-2; no firm D call. The germline V gene encodes CDR1 MNHNY and CDR2 SVGAGI (reference sequence). Trimming pared 5 bases from V and 6 bases from J, leaving 10 bases between. The CDR3 is 12 amino acids. CDR3: CASSPGRDGYTF. DNA of the CDR3: TGTGCCAGCAGTCCGGGGAGAGATGGCTACACCTTC.

This chain links TRBV28 with TRBJ1-5; perhaps TRBD1 as D (5 bases). CDR1 and CDR2 (germline): MDHEN, SYDVKM. CDR3 length equals 13 residues. V lost 2 bases to trimming and J lost 7 bases, with 9 bases between them. For the CDR3, the DNA is TGTGCCAGCAGTTTAGGGACCCCCCAGCCCCAGCATTTT. Its protein product is CASSLGTPQPQHF.

The chain carries TRBV5-6 and TRBJ1-1, with D maybe TRBD1 (6 bases). From germline, CDR1 is SGHDT and CDR2 YYEEEE. The CDR3 contains 18 residues. V was trimmed by 6 bases and J by 5 bases, leaving 29 bases between them. The chain's CDR3 is CASNLGFIGGGFGTEAFF. The CDR3 region has the DNA TGTGCCAGCAATCTCGGGTTTATTGGGGGCGGATTTGGGACTGAAGCTTTCTTT.

The chain recombines TRBV4-3 with TRBJ2-6; D possibly corresponds to TRBD2 (5 bases). The CDR3 runs 17 residues. Germline V gene lookup returns CDR1 LGHNA and CDR2 YSLEER. V lost 0 bases and J lost 3, with 12 bases in between. CDR3 protein: CASSQDPPGDGANVLTF. DNA of the CDR3: TGCGCCAGCAGCCAAGATCCCCCCGGGGATGGGGCCAACGTCCTGACTTTC.

V gene TRBV7-2 combines with J gene TRBJ2-1; a possible D gene is TRBD2 (6 bases). Germline V CDR1 and CDR2: SGHTA, FQGNSA. The length of the CDR3 is 17 residues. The ends were cut back, 4 bases at V and 3 bases at J, with 19 bases in the middle. This CDR3 reads CASSSPKGGTFYNEQFF. The CDR3 region has the DNA TGTGCCAGCAGCTCCCCTAAGGGAGGCACTTTCTACAATGAGCAGTTCTTC.

This rearrangement joins TRBV7-2 to TRBJ1-5; D remains unclear. Germline V gives CDR1 SGHTA, CDR2 FQGNSA. The CDR3 contains 17 residues. With 1 base removed from V and 0 bases from J, the gap between germline ends came to 13 bases. The CDR3 DNA reads TGTGCCAGCAGCTTAGTGGGGAGTGTGAATAGCAATCAGCCCCAGCATTTT. Protein sequence: CASSLVGSVNSNQPQHF. Based on the CDR3 plus reference TRBV7-2 and TRBJ1-5, the full variable domain is GAGVSQSPSNKVTEKGKDVELRCDPISGHTALYWYRQSLGQGLEFLIYFQGNSAPDKSGLPSDRFSAERTGGSVSTLTIQRTQQEDSAVYLCASSLVGSVNSNQPQHFGDGTRLSIL.

The CDR3: CSVERWGVQETQYF. Here the CDR3 DNA reads TGCAGCGTTGAAAGATGGGGGGTCCAGGAGACCCAGTACTTC. The chain couples TRBV29-1 to TRBJ2-5, with a possible D match to TRBD2 (6 bases). Germline values: CDR1 SQVTM, CDR2 ANQGSEA. The CDR3 runs to 14 residues. The V and J ends lost 2 bases and 5 bases respectively, with 15 bases between them.

This chain joins TRBV5-1 and TRBJ2-7; 15 bases line up with TRBD2. The CDR3 length is 19 residues. V shed 4 bases and J 3 bases; nucleotides not matched to a gene: 14. Germline CDR1 SGHRS, CDR2 YFSETQ. CDR3 in amino acids: CASSRSPGLAGGESYEQYF. CDR3 in DNA: TGCGCCAGCAGCCGATCACCGGGACTAGCGGGAGGAGAAAGCTACGAGCAGTACTTC.

This clone has just a few counts. The rearrangement uses TRBV6-5 and TRBJ2-7; D gene ambiguous. The CDR3 is 15 amino acids. Germline-derived CDR1 and CDR2 are MNHEY and SVGAGI. V dropped 0 bases and J dropped 5 bases, with 14 bases sitting between them. CDR3: CASSYSTWGFNEQYF. CDR3 in DNA: TGTGCCAGCAGTTACTCGACGTGGGGATTCAACGAGCAGTACTTC.

DNA for the CDR3: TGTGCCAGCAGCCCCATATCGACAGGGAGCTATGGCTACACCTTC. This translates into CASSPISTGSYGYTF. V is TRBV9 and J is TRBJ1-2; TRBD1 aligns across 7 bases. Germline CDR1 is SGDLS and CDR2 is YYNGEE. The ends lost 4 bases at V and 4 bases at J; junction bases unmatched: 10. The CDR3 runs 15 residues.

This clone showed up just a few times. The V call is TRBV7-9, the J call TRBJ2-1; 14 bases are a match to TRBD2. The length of the CDR3 is 16 residues. The V and J ends lost 5 bases and 7 bases, in that order; junction bases with no gene match: 7. Per the germline V gene, CDR1 is SEHNR and CDR2 is FQNEAQ (reference sequence). The CDR3: CASSIGLAGGGNEQFF. The CDR3 DNA sequence: TGTGCCAGCAGCATAGGACTAGCGGGAGGAGGGAATGAGCAGTTCTTC.

This chain uses TRBV7-2 with TRBJ2-2; possibly TRBD2 for D (6 bases). Trimming left V 5 bases short and J 5 bases short, with 24 bases between. The CDR3 has 18 residues. Germline values: CDR1 SGHTA, CDR2 FQGNSA. DNA for the CDR3: TGTGCCAGCAGCCCCCTCGGAGGCGGGACCACCGGAACCGGGGAGCTGTTTTTT. Its protein product is CASSPLGGGTTGTGELFF.

V usage is TRBV9 and J usage is TRBJ2-7; TRBD2 aligns across 7 bases. The CDR3 totals 14 residues. Germline V gene sequence: CDR1 SGDLS, CDR2 YYNGEE. The ends lost 0 bases at V and 3 bases at J; junction bases unmatched: 3. CDR3 sequence (DNA): TGTGCCAGCAGCGTAGGCGGGAGCTTCTACGAGCAGTACTTC. It specifies CASSVGGSFYEQYF.